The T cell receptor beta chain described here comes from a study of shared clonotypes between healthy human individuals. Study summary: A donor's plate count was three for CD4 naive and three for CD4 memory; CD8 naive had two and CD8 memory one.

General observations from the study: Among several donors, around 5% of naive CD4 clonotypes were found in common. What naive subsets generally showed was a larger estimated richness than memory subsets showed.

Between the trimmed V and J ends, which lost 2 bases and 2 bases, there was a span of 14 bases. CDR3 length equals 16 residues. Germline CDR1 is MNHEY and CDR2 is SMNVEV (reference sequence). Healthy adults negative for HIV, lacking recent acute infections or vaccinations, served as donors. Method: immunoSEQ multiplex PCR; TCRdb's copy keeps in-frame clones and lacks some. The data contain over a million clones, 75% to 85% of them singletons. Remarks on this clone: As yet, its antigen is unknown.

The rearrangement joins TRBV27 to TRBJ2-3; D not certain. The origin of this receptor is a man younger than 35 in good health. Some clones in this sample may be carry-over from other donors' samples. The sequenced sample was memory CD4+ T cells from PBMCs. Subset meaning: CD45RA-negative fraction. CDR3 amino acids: CASSLLQHLYTDTQYF. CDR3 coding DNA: TGTGCCAGCAGTTTACTCCAACACCTTTACACAGATACGCAGTATTTT.